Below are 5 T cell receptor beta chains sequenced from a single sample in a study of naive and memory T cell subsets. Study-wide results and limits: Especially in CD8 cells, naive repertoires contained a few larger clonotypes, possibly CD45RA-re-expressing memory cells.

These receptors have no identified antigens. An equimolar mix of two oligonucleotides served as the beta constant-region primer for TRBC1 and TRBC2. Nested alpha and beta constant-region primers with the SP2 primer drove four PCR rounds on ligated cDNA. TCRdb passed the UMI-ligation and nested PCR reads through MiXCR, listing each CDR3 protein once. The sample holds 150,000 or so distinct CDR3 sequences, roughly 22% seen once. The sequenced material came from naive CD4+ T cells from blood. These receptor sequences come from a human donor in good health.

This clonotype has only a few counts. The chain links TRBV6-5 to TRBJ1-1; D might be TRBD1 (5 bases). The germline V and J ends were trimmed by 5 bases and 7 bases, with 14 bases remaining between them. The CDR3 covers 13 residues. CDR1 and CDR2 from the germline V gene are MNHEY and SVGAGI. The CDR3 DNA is TGTGCCAGCAGTAGTCCGGGGCAGGGTGAAGCTTTCTTT. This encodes CASSSPGQGEAFF.

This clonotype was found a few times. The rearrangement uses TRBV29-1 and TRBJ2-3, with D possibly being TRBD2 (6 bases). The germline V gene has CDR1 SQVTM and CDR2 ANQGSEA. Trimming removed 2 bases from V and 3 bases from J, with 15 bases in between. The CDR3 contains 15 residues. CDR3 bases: TGCAGCGTTGAATATTCTCGGGGGAGGACAGATACGCAGTATTTT. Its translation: CSVEYSRGRTDTQYF.

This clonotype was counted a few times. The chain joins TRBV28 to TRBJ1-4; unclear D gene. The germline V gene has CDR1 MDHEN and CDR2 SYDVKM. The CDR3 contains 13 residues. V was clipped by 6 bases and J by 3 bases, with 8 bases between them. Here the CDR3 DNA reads TGTGCCAGCAGGGGGTTGGCTAATGAAAAACTGTTTTTT. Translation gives CASRGLANEKLFF.

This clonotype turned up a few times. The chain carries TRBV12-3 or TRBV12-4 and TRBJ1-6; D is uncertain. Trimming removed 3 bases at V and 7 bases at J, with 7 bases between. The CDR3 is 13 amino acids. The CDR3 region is CASSFGINSPLHF. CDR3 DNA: TGTGCCAGCAGTTTCGGGATCAATTCACCCCTCCACTTT.

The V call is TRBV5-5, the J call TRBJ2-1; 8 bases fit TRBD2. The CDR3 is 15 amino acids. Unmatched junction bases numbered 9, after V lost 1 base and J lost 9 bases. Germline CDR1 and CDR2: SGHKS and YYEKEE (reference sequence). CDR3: CASSLRLAGGVEQFF. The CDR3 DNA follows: TGTGCCAGCAGCTTGAGGCTAGCGGGTGGTGTTGAGCAGTTCTTC.